These 25 T cell receptor beta chains came from one sample sequenced in a study of cytomegalovirus exposure and HLA in healthy donors. The PCR contained 60 Vbeta and 13 Jbeta primers. The repertoire was sequenced with immunoSEQ multiplex PCR; TCRdb's copy has only in-frame clones and lacks some. The sample holds 140,000 to 150,000 clones. The source material was PBMCs. All receptors come from a male donor in good health and CMV-seronegative.

This rearrangement joins TRBV6-1 to TRBJ2-7, with 7 nucleotides matching TRBD1. The CDR3 has 13 amino acids. Per germline, CDR1 MNHNS and CDR2 SASEGT. V lost 2 bases, J lost 4 bases, and 2 bases stayed unmatched. This CDR3 is CASSESRGYEQYF. The CDR3 DNA reads TGTGCCAGCAGTGAAAGCAGGGGGTACGAGCAGTACTTC.

The chain uses TRBV5-4 and TRBJ2-7, with 9 bases aligning to TRBD2. CDR1 is SGHNT and CDR2 is YYREEE in the germline V gene (reference sequence). This CDR3 is 17 amino acids long. The junction had 17 bases not matched to a gene; V was cut back by 4 bases and J by 6 bases. The CDR3 DNA reads as TGTGCCAGCAGCCTTTCCCAGCGGAGGACTAGCGTACTCGAGCAGTACTTC. Encoded protein: CASSLSQRRTSVLEQYF.

A note on this clone: Other nucleotide sequences in the sample specify the same CDR3. The chain carries TRBV30 and TRBJ1-1, with a weak D call TRBD1 (5 bases). V was pared by 4 bases and J by 4 bases, with 19 bases between. CDR3 length: 15 residues. Germline CDR1 and CDR2: GTSNPN and SVGIG (reference sequence). For the CDR3, the DNA is TGTGCCTGGACCCAAAGGCAGGGCCAGAGCACTGAAGCTTTCTTT. Encoded protein: CAWTQRQGQSTEAFF.

The chain is built from TRBV27 and TRBJ1-5; tentatively, D is TRBD1 (6 bases). This CDR3 comprises 15 residues. The V gene's germline CDR1 is MNHEY and CDR2 SMNVEV (reference sequence). The germline V and J ends were trimmed by 5 bases and 3 bases, with 14 bases remaining between them. The CDR3 reads CASSTWTESNQPQHF. In DNA, the CDR3 is TGTGCCAGCAGTACCTGGACAGAGTCCAATCAGCCCCAGCATTTT.

The chain carries TRBV7-9 and TRBJ1-6; the D is unclear. The germline V gene has CDR1 SEHNR and CDR2 FQNEAQ (reference sequence). This CDR3 region has 16 residues. Trimming stripped 6 bases from V and 0 bases from J, with 12 bases between. CDR3 region: CASSPGLSSYNSPLHF. The CDR3 DNA is TGTGCCAGCAGTCCTGGACTGAGCTCCTATAATTCACCCCTCCACTTT.

The J gene is TRBJ2-5, the V gene TRBV5-4; 7 bases fit TRBD1. The CDR3 is 14 residues long. V was pared by 3 bases and J by 5 bases, with 7 bases of the junction left unmatched. CDR1 is SGHNT, CDR2 YYREEE, per germline (reference sequence). The CDR3 protein is CASSSGDSGETQYF. For the CDR3, the DNA is TGTGCCAGCAGCTCCGGGGACAGCGGTGAGACCCAGTACTTC.

The V call is TRBV5-1, the J call TRBJ2-7, with unresolved D. V was clipped by 2 bases and J by 3 bases, with 9 bases between them. Germline assignment: CDR1 SGHRS and CDR2 YFSETQ. This CDR3 is 13 amino acids long. CDR3 amino acids: CASSFTVDYEQYF. The CDR3 bases are TGCGCCAGCAGCTTTACAGTAGACTACGAGCAGTACTTC.

The genes are TRBV6-5 and TRBJ2-7, with 13 bases fitting TRBD2. The CDR3 consists of 16 residues. Germline V gene sequence: CDR1 MNHEY, CDR2 SVGAGI. V shed 0 bases, J shed 3 bases, and the junction held 2 bases outside the gene matches. The CDR3 DNA reads TGTGCCAGCAGTTACTCCCGGACTAGCGGGGGCTACGAGCAGTACTTC. Its protein product is CASSYSRTSGGYEQYF.

V and J are TRBV6-5 and TRBJ2-7; 7 bases match TRBD2. CDR3 length: 15 amino acids. The V and J ends lost 0 bases and 3 bases, in that order; junction bases with no gene match: 5. Germline V lookup: CDR1 MNHEY, CDR2 SVGAGI. The CDR3 nucleotides read TGTGCCAGCAGTTACTCGGCAGGGAGGGTCTACGAGCAGTACTTC. Translation: CASSYSAGRVYEQYF.

The V and J genes are TRBV18 and TRBJ1-1; 9 nucleotides line up with TRBD1. CDR3 length: 11 residues. V shed 4 bases and J 11 bases; nucleotides not matched to a gene: 2. Germline V gene lookup returns CDR1 KGHSH and CDR2 LQKENI. The CDR3 DNA is TGTGCCAGCTCACGAGGACAGGGGGCTTTCTTT. Translation: CASSRGQGAFF.

The chain carries TRBV5-1 and TRBJ1-1, with 8 bases lining up with TRBD1. CDR1 is SGHRS and CDR2 is YFSETQ in the germline V gene. V lost 4 bases and J lost 7; bases outside the gene matches: 9. The CDR3 is made up of 14 amino acids. CDR3 in DNA: TGCGCCAGCAGCGAGACAGGGGTTCTCCGTGAAGCTTTCTTT. This gives the protein CASSETGVLREAFF.

The J gene is TRBJ2-1, the V gene TRBV5-1; possibly TRBD2 for D (5 bases). This CDR3 contains 14 residues. Germline loops: CDR1 SGHRS, CDR2 YFSETQ. V shed 1 base and J shed 5 bases, with 10 bases lying between them. The CDR3 DNA follows: TGCGCCAGCAGCTTGTTCGGGGAACACAATGAGCAGTTCTTC. It is translated as CASSLFGEHNEQFF. Together with reference TRBV5-1 and TRBJ2-1, the CDR3 gives the full variable domain: KAGVTQTPRYLIKTRGQQVTLSCSPISGHRSVSWYQQTPGQGLQFLFEYFSETQRNKGNFPGRFSGRQFSNSRSEMNVSTLELGDSALYLCASSLFGEHNEQFFGPGTRLTVL.

The chain is built from TRBV19 and TRBJ1-2; 7 bases agree with TRBD1. This CDR3 comprises 15 residues. V lost 5 bases, J lost 4 bases, and 10 bases stayed unmatched. CDR1 is LNHDA, CDR2 SQIVND, per germline (reference sequence). CDR3 in DNA: TGTGCCAGTAGTTTGTTGACCCAGGGGGTCTATGGCTACACCTTC. Translation: CASSLLTQGVYGYTF.

CDR3 nucleotide sequence: TGTGCCAGTAGTAGGGACCCCGGGGGGGGCAATCAGCCCCAGCATTTT. Protein: CASSRDPGGGNQPQHF. The chain recombines TRBV19 with TRBJ1-5; D is possibly TRBD1 (5 bases). V shed 4 bases and J shed 2 bases, with 15 bases lying between them. The CDR3 spans 16 residues. Germline-derived CDR1 and CDR2 are LNHDA and SQIVND (reference sequence).

V is TRBV29-1 and J is TRBJ2-3; the match to TRBD2 covers 14 bases. Looked up from germline, CDR1 is SQVTM and CDR2 is ANQGSEA. The CDR3 runs 14 residues. V lost 7 bases, J lost 6 bases, and 6 bases stayed unmatched. The CDR3 loop reads CSASTSGRADTQYF. CDR3 coding DNA: TGCAGCGCCTCGACTAGCGGGAGGGCGGATACGCAGTATTTT.

The rearrangement joins TRBV28 to TRBJ2-1; 9 bases are a match to TRBD2. This CDR3 region has 16 residues. V trimming: 6 bases; J trimming: 4 bases; junction bases outside the gene matches: 10. Looked up from germline, CDR1 is MDHEN and CDR2 is SYDVKM. The chain's CDR3 is CASRPALAGLYNEQFF. The CDR3 DNA sequence: TGTGCCAGCAGACCGGCCCTAGCGGGGCTATACAATGAGCAGTTCTTC. The variable domain in full, with the rest retrieved from reference TRBV28 and TRBJ2-1, is DVKVTQSSRYLVKRTGEKVFLECVQDMDHENMFWYRQDPGLGLRLIYFSYDVKMKEKGDIPEGYSVSREKKERFSLILESASTNQTSMYLCASRPALAGLYNEQFFGPGTRLTVL.

The chain uses TRBV29-1 and TRBJ1-2; D ambiguous. The CDR3 covers 15 residues. CDR1 is SQVTM and CDR2 is ANQGSEA in the germline V gene. V shed 4 bases and J shed 3 bases, with 18 bases lying between them. The CDR3 DNA reads TGCAGCGTTGTGTTTTGGGAGCTAAACGACTATGGCTACACCTTC. Translation: CSVVFWELNDYGYTF.

Concerning this clone itself: The sample contains more than one DNA sequence encoding this CDR3. J is TRBJ1-1 and V is TRBV18, with 11 bases lining up with TRBD1. Germline assignment: CDR1 KGHSH and CDR2 LQKENI. The V segment lost 3 bases and the J segment 5 bases; nucleotides outside the gene matches: 2. This CDR3 is 14 amino acids long. This chain's CDR3 is CASSPGQGGTEAFF. In DNA, the CDR3 is TGTGCCAGCTCACCGGGACAGGGGGGAACTGAAGCTTTCTTT.

The chain is built from TRBV19 and TRBJ1-1, with D unclear. The germline V and J ends were trimmed by 5 bases and 2 bases, with 15 bases remaining between them. The CDR3 has 15 amino acids. Germline V lookup: CDR1 LNHDA, CDR2 SQIVND (reference sequence). The DNA of the CDR3 is TGTGCCAGTAGTCCCGGGGTAGGATTCAACACTGAAGCTTTCTTT. Translating it yields CASSPGVGFNTEAFF.

This CDR3 is CASSRAGLAFNEQFF. The CDR3, as DNA: TGTGCCAGCAGTCGAGCGGGACTAGCGTTCAATGAGCAGTTCTTC. The rearrangement links TRBV6-5 to TRBJ2-1; 10 bases line up with TRBD2. Germline V gene data show CDR1 as MNHEY and CDR2 as SVGAGI. The V gene end was trimmed by 5 bases and the J gene end by 6 bases; junction bases not matched to a gene: 7. The CDR3 is 15 amino acids.

The chain employs TRBV28 and TRBJ2-1; TRBD2 agrees at 10 bases. Germline V gene data show CDR1 as MDHEN and CDR2 as SYDVKM. J was trimmed by 7 bases and V by 4 bases; bases with no gene match: 10. The CDR3 runs to 16 residues. The CDR3 protein is CASSSGGASGGNEQFF. CDR3 bases: TGTGCCAGCAGTTCGGGCGGGGCTAGCGGGGGAAATGAGCAGTTCTTC. Supplemented by reference TRBV28 and TRBJ2-1, the full variable domain reads DVKVTQSSRYLVKRTGEKVFLECVQDMDHENMFWYRQDPGLGLRLIYFSYDVKMKEKGDIPEGYSVSREKKERFSLILESASTNQTSMYLCASSSGGASGGNEQFFGPGTRLTVL.

The rearrangement uses TRBV4-3 and TRBJ1-1; D gene ambiguous. Per germline, CDR1 LGHNA and CDR2 YSLEER. The CDR3 contains 14 residues. V was cut by 0 bases and J by 8 bases, with 13 bases left in between. CDR3 DNA: TGCGCCAGCAGCCAAGATGGCGGAGACCGGGAAGCTTTCTTT. This gives the protein CASSQDGGDREAFF.

CDR3 loop: CATSRGGYGYTF. CDR3 nucleotide sequence: TGTGCCACCAGCAGGGGGGGCTATGGCTACACCTTC. This chain joins TRBV15 and TRBJ1-2, with D possibly TRBD1 on 5 matching bases. Per the germline V gene, CDR1 is LNHNV and CDR2 is YYDKDF (reference sequence). The V end lost 3 bases, the J end lost 4 bases, and 6 bases lay between the germline ends. CDR3 length: 12 amino acids.

CDR3 nucleotide sequence: TGTGCCAGCAGCTTAAATCGTGACAAGAACACCTTC. Translating it yields CASSLNRDKNTF. This chain connects TRBV7-2 to TRBJ1-2; no reliable D call. The V gene lost 2 bases and the J gene lost 12 bases, with 13 bases spanning the gap. Germline V gene data show CDR1 as SGHTA and CDR2 as FQGNSA. The CDR3 has 12 residues.

The chain recombines TRBV6-5 with TRBJ2-7; the D gene is possibly TRBD1 (6 bases). The germline V gene has CDR1 MNHEY and CDR2 SVGAGI. This CDR3 is 15 amino acids long. V dropped 4 bases and J dropped 2 bases, with 15 bases sitting between them. The CDR3 reads CASSSPRGRTYEQYF. The CDR3 DNA follows: TGTGCCAGCAGTTCCCCCAGGGGAAGGACCTACGAGCAGTACTTC.